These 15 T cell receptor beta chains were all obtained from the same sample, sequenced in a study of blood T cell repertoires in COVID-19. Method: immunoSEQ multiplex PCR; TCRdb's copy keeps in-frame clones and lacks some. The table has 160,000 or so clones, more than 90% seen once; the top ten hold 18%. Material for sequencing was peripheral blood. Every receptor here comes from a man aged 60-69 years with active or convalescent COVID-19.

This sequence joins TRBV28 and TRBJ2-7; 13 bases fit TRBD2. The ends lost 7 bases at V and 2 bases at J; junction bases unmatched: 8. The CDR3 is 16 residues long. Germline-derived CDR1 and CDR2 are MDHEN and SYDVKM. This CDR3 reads CASTSGGTSGTYEQYF. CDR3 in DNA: TGTGCCAGCACCTCCGGGGGGACTAGCGGGACCTACGAGCAGTACTTC.

CDR3 DNA sequence: TGTGCCAGCAGCCCCCAGACTGAGCGGGGGAGTGGCTACACCTTC. Protein sequence: CASSPQTERGSGYTF. The rearrangement uses TRBV11-2 and TRBJ1-2; TRBD1 might be the D (5 bases). This CDR3 has 15 residues. CDR1 is SGHAT, CDR2 FQNNGV, per germline. Trimming stripped 5 bases from V and 7 bases from J, with 20 bases between. The variable domain in full, with the rest retrieved from reference TRBV11-2 and TRBJ1-2, is EAGVAQSPRYKIIEKRQSVAFWCNPISGHATLYWYQQILGQGPKLLIQFQNNGVVDDSQLPKDRFSAERLKGVDSTLKIQPAKLEDSAVYLCASSPQTERGSGYTFGSGTRLTVV.

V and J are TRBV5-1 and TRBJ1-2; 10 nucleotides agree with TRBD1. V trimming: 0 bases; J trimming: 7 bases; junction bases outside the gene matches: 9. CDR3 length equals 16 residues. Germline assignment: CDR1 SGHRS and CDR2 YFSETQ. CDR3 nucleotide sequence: TGCGCCAGCAGCTTGGCAAACCCCGGGACAGGGGTTGGCTACACCTTC. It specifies CASSLANPGTGVGYTF.

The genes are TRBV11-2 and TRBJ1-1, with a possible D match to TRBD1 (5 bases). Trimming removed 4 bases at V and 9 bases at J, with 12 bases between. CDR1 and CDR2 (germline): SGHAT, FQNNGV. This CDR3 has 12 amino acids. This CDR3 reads CASSSISGQAFF. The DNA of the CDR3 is TGTGCCAGCAGCTCCATCTCAGGGCAAGCTTTCTTT.

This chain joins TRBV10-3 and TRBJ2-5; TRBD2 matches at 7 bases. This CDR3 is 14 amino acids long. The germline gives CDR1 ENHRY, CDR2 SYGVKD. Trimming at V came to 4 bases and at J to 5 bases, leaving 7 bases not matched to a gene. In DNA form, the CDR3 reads TGTGCCATCAGTGTCGGACTAGTCGGGGAGACCCAGTACTTC. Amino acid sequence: CAISVGLVGETQYF.

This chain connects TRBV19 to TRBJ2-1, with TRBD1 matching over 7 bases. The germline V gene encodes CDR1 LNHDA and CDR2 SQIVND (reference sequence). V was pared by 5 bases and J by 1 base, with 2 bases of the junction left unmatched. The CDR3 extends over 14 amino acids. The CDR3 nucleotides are TGTGCCAGTAGTGCAGGGGGATCCTACAATGAGCAGTTCTTC. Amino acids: CASSAGGSYNEQFF.

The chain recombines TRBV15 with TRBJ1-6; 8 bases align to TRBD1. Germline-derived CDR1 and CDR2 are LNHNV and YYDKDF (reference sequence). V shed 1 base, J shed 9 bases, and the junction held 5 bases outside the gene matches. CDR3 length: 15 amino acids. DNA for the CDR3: TGTGCCACCAGCAGAGCACAGGGGGTCGGTTCACCCCTCCACTTT. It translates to CATSRAQGVGSPLHF.

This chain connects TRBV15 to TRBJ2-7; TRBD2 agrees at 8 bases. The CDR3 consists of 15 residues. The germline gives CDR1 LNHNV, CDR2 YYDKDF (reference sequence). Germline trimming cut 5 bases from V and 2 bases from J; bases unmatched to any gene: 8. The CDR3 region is CATSLERGKTYEQYF. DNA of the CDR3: TGTGCCACCAGCCTAGAGCGGGGGAAAACCTACGAGCAGTACTTC.

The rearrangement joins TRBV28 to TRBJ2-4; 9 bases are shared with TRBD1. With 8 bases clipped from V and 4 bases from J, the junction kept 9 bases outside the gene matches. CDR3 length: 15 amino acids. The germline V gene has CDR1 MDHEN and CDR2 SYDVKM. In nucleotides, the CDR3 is TGTGCCAGCTCGACTAGTGGGACAGGGAAAAACATTCAGTACTTC. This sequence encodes CASSTSGTGKNIQYF.

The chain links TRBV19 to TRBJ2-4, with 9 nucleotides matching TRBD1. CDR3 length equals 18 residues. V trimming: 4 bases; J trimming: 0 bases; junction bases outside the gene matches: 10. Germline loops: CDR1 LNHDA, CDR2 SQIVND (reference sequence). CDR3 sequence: CASSKPGTGILAKNIQYF. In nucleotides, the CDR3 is TGTGCCAGTAGTAAACCCGGGACAGGGATTTTAGCCAAAAACATTCAGTACTTC.

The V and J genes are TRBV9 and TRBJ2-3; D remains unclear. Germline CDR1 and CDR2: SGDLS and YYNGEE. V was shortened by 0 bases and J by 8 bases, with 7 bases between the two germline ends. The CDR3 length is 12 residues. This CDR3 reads CASSVVGSTQYF. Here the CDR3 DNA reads TGTGCCAGCAGCGTAGTTGGTAGTACGCAGTATTTT.

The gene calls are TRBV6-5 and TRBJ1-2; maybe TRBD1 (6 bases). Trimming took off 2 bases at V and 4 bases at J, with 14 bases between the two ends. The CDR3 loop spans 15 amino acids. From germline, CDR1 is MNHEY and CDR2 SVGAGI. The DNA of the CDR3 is TGTGCCAGCAGTTACAACGTCAGGGGCGGCTATGGCTACACCTTC. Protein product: CASSYNVRGGYGYTF.

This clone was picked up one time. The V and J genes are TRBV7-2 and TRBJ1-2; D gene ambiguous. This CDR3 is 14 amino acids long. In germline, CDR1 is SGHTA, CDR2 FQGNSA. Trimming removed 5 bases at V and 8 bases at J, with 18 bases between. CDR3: CASSPEIGHGGYTF. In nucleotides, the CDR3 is TGTGCCAGCAGCCCGGAGATTGGTCATGGAGGCTACACCTTC.

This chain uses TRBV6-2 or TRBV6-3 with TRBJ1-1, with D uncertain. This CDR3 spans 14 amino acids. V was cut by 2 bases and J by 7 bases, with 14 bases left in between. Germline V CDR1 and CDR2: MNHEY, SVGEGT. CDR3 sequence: CASSYGGKPIEAFF. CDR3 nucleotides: TGTGCCAGCAGTTACGGAGGGAAACCTATTGAAGCTTTCTTT.

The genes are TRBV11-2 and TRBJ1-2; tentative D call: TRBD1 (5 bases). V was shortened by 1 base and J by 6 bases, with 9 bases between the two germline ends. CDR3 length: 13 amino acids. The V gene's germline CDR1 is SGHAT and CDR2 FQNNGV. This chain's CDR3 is CASSLVTDDGYTF. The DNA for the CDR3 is TGTGCCAGCAGCTTAGTGACAGATGATGGCTACACCTTC.